This T cell receptor (beta chain) was profiled in a study of vaccination and CD4 T cells after COVID-19. In the study overall: Six males and four females constituted the convalescent cohort, two of whom were Hispanic. Overall study results and limits: The rise in median SARS-CoV-2-reactive clonotypes, from about 20 to 38, was not significant.

Sequenced with the Oncomine TCR Beta short-read assay was DNA taken from cultured CD4+ T cells. Researchers extracted genomic DNA from CD4+ T cells that had been cultured. TCRdb processed the PCR reads anew with MiXCR; each CDR3 protein has one entry. The top ten clones hold more than 25% of a sample with some 9,300 distinct CDR3 sequences, about 23% of them seen once. Documented treatment: 10-day PBMC culture with coronavirus spike peptide pools or control peptides (ViraFEST assay). Peptide pools at around 9.6 ug/ml, together with 8.5 to 10 IU/ml IL-2, were added to cultures of approximately 2 million PBMCs per well. About this clonotype: Its antigen is not known.

This material consisted of CD4+ T cells from blood, cultured in vitro, taken before SARS-CoV-2 vaccination. This TCR came from a human donor who received a COVID-19 vaccine.

The CDR3 spells CASSPRTYTEAFF. The CDR3 DNA follows: TGTGCCAGTAGTCCCCGGACCTACACTGAAGCTTTCTTT. The rearrangement links TRBV19 to TRBJ1-1; D unresolved. Germline assignment: CDR1 LNHDA and CDR2 SQIVND (reference sequence). The CDR3 loop spans 13 amino acids. V shed 5 bases and J shed 3 bases, with 10 bases lying between them.